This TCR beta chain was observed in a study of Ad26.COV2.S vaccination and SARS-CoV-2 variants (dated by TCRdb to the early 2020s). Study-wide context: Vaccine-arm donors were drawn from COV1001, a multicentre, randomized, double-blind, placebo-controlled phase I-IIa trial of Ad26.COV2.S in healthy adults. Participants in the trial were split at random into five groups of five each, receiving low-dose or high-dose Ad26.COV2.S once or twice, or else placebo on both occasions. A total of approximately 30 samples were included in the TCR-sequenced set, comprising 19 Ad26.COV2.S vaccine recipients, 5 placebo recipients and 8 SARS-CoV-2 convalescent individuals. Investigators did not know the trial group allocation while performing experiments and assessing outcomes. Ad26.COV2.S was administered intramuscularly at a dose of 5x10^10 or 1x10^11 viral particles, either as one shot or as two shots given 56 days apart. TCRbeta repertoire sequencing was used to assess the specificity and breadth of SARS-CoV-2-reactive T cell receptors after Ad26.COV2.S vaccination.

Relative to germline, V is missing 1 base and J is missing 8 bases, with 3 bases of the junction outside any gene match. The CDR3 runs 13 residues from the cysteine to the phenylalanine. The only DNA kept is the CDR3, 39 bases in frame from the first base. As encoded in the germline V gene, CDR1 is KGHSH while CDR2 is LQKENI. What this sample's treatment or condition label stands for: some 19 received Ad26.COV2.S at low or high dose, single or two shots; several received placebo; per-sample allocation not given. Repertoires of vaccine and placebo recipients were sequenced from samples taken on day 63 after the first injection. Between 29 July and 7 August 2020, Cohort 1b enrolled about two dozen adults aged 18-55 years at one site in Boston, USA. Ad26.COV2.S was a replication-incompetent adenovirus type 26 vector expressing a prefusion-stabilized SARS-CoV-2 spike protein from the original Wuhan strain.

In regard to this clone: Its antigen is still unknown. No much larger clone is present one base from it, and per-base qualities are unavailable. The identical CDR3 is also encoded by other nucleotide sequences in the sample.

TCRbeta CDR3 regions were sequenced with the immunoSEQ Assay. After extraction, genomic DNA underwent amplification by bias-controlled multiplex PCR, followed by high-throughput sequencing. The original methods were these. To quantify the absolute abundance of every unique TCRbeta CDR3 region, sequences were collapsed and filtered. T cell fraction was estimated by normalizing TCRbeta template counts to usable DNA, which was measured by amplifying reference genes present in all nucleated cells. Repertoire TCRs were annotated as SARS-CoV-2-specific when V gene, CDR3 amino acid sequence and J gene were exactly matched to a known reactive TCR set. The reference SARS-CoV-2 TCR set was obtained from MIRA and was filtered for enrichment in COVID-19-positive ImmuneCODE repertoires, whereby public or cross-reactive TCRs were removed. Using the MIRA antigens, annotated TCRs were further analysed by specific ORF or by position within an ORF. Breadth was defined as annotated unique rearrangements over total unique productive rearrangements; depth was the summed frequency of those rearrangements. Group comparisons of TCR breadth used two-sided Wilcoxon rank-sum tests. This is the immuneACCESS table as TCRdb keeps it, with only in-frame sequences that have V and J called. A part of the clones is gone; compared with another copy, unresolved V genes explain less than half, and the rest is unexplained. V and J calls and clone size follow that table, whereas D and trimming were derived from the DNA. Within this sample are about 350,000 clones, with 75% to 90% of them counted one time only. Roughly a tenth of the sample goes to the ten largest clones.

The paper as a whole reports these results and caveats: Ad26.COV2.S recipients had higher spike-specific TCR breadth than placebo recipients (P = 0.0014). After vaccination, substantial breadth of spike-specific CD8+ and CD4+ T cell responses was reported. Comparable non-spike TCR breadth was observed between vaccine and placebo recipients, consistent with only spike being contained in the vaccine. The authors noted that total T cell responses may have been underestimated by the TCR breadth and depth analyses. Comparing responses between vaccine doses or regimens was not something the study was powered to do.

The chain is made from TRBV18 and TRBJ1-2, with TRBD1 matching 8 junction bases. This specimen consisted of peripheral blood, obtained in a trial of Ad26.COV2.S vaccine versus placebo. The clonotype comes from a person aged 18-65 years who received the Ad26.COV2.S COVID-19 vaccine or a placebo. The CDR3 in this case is CASSPRTGNGYTF. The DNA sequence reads TGTGCCAGCTCACCACGGACAGGGAACGGCTACACCTTC.